The 16 T cell receptor beta chains below come from one sample, sequenced in a study of identical twins. TCRdb ran MiXCR on the 5' RACE reads and lists one entry per CDR3 protein. There are hundreds of thousands of distinct CDR3 sequences in the sample; less than 7% occur only once, and 1.5% to 2% lies in the top ten. Sequencing was carried out using naive T cells sorted from blood. The receptors originated from a man between 18 and 35 years old in good health.

This clonotype has ten or more counts. V is TRBV20-1 and J is TRBJ2-3, with 8 nucleotides matching TRBD2. The CDR3 runs to 15 residues. V trimming: 5 bases; J trimming: 2 bases; junction bases outside the gene matches: 9. Germline CDR1 and CDR2: DFQATT and SNEGSKA (reference sequence). For the CDR3, the DNA is TGCAGTGCTTCGTCCCGGGAGGGATTCACAGATACGCAGTATTTT. Amino acid sequence: CSASSREGFTDTQYF.

V and J are TRBV7-2 and TRBJ2-7; TRBD2 matches 8 bases. The junction had 7 bases not matched to a gene; V was cut back by 0 bases and J by 6 bases. The germline CDR1 and CDR2 sequences are SGHTA and FQGNSA. The CDR3 has 15 amino acids. This CDR3 is CASSLASGRIVEQYF. The CDR3 coding sequence is TGTGCCAGCAGCTTAGCAAGCGGGAGAATTGTCGAGCAGTACTTC.

The sample holds many counts of this clonotype. The J gene is TRBJ2-3, the V gene TRBV5-1, with a weak D call TRBD1 (6 bases). The CDR3 is 12 residues long. CDR1 and CDR2 (germline): SGHRS, YFSETQ. V was shortened by 4 bases and J by 6 bases, with 9 bases between the two germline ends. This chain's CDR3 is CASSLTGDTQYF. The CDR3 bases are TGCGCCAGCAGCCTTACAGGGGATACGCAGTATTTT.

In its sample, this clonotype was seen a few times. The rearrangement joins TRBV5-1 to TRBJ2-3, with 11 bases aligning to TRBD2. V trimming: 5 bases; J trimming: 2 bases; junction bases outside the gene matches: 10. The CDR3 extends over 17 amino acids. Germline V gives CDR1 SGHRS, CDR2 YFSETQ. CDR3 region: CASRKTGTSGTTDTQYF. CDR3 DNA: TGCGCCAGCAGGAAGACCGGGACTAGCGGAACCACAGATACGCAGTATTTT.

This clonotype was counted many times. V and J are TRBV10-3 and TRBJ2-1; 7 bases line up with TRBD2. V lost 6 bases, J lost 6 bases, and 11 bases stayed unmatched. The germline CDR1 and CDR2 sequences are ENHRY and SYGVKD. The CDR3 covers 15 residues. The DNA for the CDR3 is TGTGCCATCAGAATAAGCGGGGAGGTCCTCAATGAGCAGTTCTTC. It is translated as CAIRISGEVLNEQFF.

This clonotype was observed a single time. Just one base apart from a much larger clone, this may be a read error. This chain's CDR3 is CSARVSGSNNDQFF. The CDR3, as DNA: TGCAGTGCTAGGGTTAGCGGGAGTAACAATGATCAGTTCTTC. J is TRBJ2-1 and V is TRBV20-1, with 9 bases identical to TRBD2. CDR1 is DFQATT, CDR2 SNEGSKA, per germline (reference sequence). The CDR3 is made up of 14 amino acids.

This clonotype turned up a few times. The J gene is TRBJ2-3, the V gene TRBV7-9, with 7 bases matching TRBD2. Germline V CDR1 and CDR2: SEHNR, FQNEAQ (reference sequence). The CDR3 is 15 residues long. V lost 1 base to trimming and J lost 4 bases; unmatched junction nucleotides: 5. This CDR3 is CASSLGAGSADTQYF. In DNA form, the CDR3 reads TGTGCCAGCAGCTTAGGAGCGGGAAGCGCAGATACGCAGTATTTT.

Many counts were recorded for this clonotype. The chain carries TRBV12-3 or TRBV12-4 and TRBJ2-5; D is tentatively TRBD1 or TRBD2 (5 bases each). This CDR3 region has 14 residues. Trimming removed 4 bases at V and 5 bases at J, with 14 bases between. CDR3 bases: TGTGCCAGCAGTTGGGCAGGGCCGGGGGAGACCCAGTACTTC. It specifies CASSWAGPGETQYF.

This clonotype was seen repeatedly, ten times or more. The chain employs TRBV5-1 and TRBJ2-3, with a tentative D call TRBD1 (6 bases). Germline V gene lookup returns CDR1 SGHRS and CDR2 YFSETQ. The CDR3 spans 12 residues. The V end was cut by 4 bases, the J end by 5 bases, with 8 bases between. As DNA, the CDR3 is TGCGCCAGCAGCCAGGGGATAGATACGCAGTATTTT. Its translation is CASSQGIDTQYF.

Many counts were recorded for this clonotype. The chain combines TRBV28 with TRBJ2-1; no clear D gene. This CDR3 contains 11 residues. V was clipped by 5 bases and J by 11 bases, with 10 bases between them. Germline V lookup: CDR1 MDHEN, CDR2 SYDVKM. The chain's CDR3 is CASSTEAKQFF. The CDR3 DNA reads TGTGCCAGCAGTACCGAGGCAAAGCAGTTCTTC.

The chain joins TRBV7-2 to TRBJ2-7; 12 nucleotides align to TRBD2. With V trimmed by 5 bases and J by 5 bases, 7 bases remained unmatched. The CDR3 runs to 15 residues. Germline V CDR1 and CDR2: SGHTA, FQGNSA. This CDR3 is CASSPGTSGLNEQYV. CDR3 nucleotides: TGTGCCAGCAGCCCAGGGACTAGCGGGTTGAACGAGCAGTACGTC.

This clonotype came up a few times. This chain connects TRBV12-3 or TRBV12-4 to TRBJ2-7; a possible D gene is TRBD1 (6 bases). This CDR3 has 14 residues. Trimming removed 3 bases at V and 5 bases at J, with 14 bases between. CDR3: CASSFGRGVHEQYV. CDR3 DNA sequence: TGTGCCAGCAGTTTTGGCAGGGGCGTCCACGAGCAGTACGTC.

This chain uses TRBV12-3 or TRBV12-4 with TRBJ1-5; D remains ambiguous. The CDR3 covers 15 residues. Trimming left V 6 bases short and J 5 bases short, with 17 bases between. Here the CDR3 reads CASSPRVSVHQPQHF. CDR3 bases: TGTGCCAGCAGCCCCCGGGTGAGTGTCCATCAGCCCCAGCATTTT.

This clonotype was seen many times. The genes are TRBV29-1 and TRBJ2-2, with a tentative D call TRBD2 (6 bases). This CDR3 has 13 residues. V dropped 4 bases and J dropped 1 base, with 7 bases sitting between them. Per germline, CDR1 SQVTM and CDR2 ANQGSEA. The CDR3 is CSVGGKNTGELFF. CDR3 sequence (DNA): TGCAGCGTTGGCGGGAAGAACACCGGGGAGCTGTTTTTT.

Many counts were recorded for this clonotype. The CDR3 region is CSVSGRIQETQYF. The CDR3 DNA follows: TGCAGTGTTAGCGGGAGGATCCAAGAGACCCAGTACTTC. The chain carries TRBV20-1 and TRBJ2-5; 10 nucleotides align to TRBD2. The germline V gene encodes CDR1 DFQATT and CDR2 SNEGSKA (reference sequence). V trimming: 7 bases; J trimming: 1 base; junction bases outside the gene matches: 3. The CDR3 has 13 amino acids.

This clonotype has only a few counts. The chain has TRBV5-1 and TRBJ2-6, with D possibly matching TRBD1 (6 bases). V shed 2 bases and J shed 2 bases, with 11 bases lying between them. The CDR3 totals 16 residues. The germline CDR1 and CDR2 sequences are SGHRS and YFSETQ. Here the CDR3 reads CASSFITGTGANVLTF. DNA of the CDR3: TGCGCCAGCAGCTTCATAACAGGGACTGGGGCCAACGTCCTGACTTTC.